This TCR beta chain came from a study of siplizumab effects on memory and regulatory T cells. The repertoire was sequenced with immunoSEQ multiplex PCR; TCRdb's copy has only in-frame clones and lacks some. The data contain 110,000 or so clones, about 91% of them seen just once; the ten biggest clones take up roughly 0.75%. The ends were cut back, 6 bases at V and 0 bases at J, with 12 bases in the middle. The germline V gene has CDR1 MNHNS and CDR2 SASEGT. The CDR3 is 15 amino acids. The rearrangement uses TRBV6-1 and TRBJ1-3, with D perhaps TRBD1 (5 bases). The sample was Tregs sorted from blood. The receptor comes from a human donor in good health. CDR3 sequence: CASRTARSSGNTIYF. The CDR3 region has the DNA TGTGCCAGCAGGACAGCCAGAAGCTCTGGAAACACCATATATTTT.